These 5 T cell receptor beta chains share one sample of origin, sequenced in a study of T cell responses to AZD1222 COVID-19 vaccine (dated by TCRdb to the early 2020s). The time point label for this specimen denotes: about 28 days (+/-7) after the second vaccine dose. The library came from the immunoSEQ multiplex PCR assay. Not all clones reach the TCRdb copy of this immuneACCESS table, which keeps in-frame sequences only. Checked studies attribute under half of the gap to unresolved V genes and leave the rest unexplained. A total of around 150,000 clones appear in this sample, about 90% of them only once. In total, the top ten clones hold 1% to 1.5% of the sample. The sequencing here drew on peripheral blood, taken 28 days after the second AZD1222 dose. These receptors were obtained from an adult who received the AZD1222 COVID-19 vaccine.

The CDR3 DNA reads TGTGCCAGCAGCTTACGGATAGGTCAGTTCGCTTTCTTT. Translation: CASSLRIGQFAFF. The V call is TRBV7-2, the J call TRBJ1-1; D not certain. Trimming pared 2 bases from V and 11 bases from J, leaving 15 bases between. Germline V gene sequence: CDR1 SGHTA, CDR2 FQGNSA. The CDR3 is 13 residues long.

The chain carries TRBV7-9 and TRBJ1-2, with D perhaps TRBD1 (5 bases). The CDR3 is 16 amino acids. V lost 5 bases to trimming and J lost 10 bases, with 26 bases between them. The germline V gene encodes CDR1 SEHNR and CDR2 FQNEAQ (reference sequence). This chain's CDR3 is CASSPSRASGKGDYTF. The CDR3 nucleotides are TGTGCCAGCAGCCCATCCCGGGCCTCAGGGAAAGGAGACTACACCTTC.

This clone was seen just once. The chain combines TRBV15 with TRBJ1-4, with 9 nucleotides matching TRBD1. The germline CDR1 and CDR2 sequences are LNHNV and YYDKDF (reference sequence). The CDR3 runs to 15 residues. V was pared by 3 bases and J by 8 bases, with 7 bases of the junction left unmatched. The CDR3, as DNA: TGTGCCACCAGCAGTGACAGGGGGGCCTACGAAAAACTGTTTTTT. Its translation is CATSSDRGAYEKLFF.

The chain combines TRBV10-1 with TRBJ2-2; D may be TRBD1 or TRBD2 (5 bases each). Looked up from germline, CDR1 is WNHNN and CDR2 is SYGVQD (reference sequence). Trimming took off 4 bases at V and 7 bases at J, with 7 bases between the two ends. This CDR3 spans 12 amino acids. CDR3 DNA sequence: TGCGCCAGCAGTGGGGGGAGCGGGGAGCTGTTTTTT. As protein: CASSGGSGELFF.

CDR3 region: CASSLDLAGGLTDTQYF. In nucleotides, the CDR3 is TGCGCCAGCAGCTTGGATCTAGCGGGAGGCCTCACAGATACGCAGTATTTT. This chain joins TRBV5-1 and TRBJ2-3, with 11 nucleotides matching TRBD2. V shed 0 bases, J shed 2 bases, and the junction held 5 bases outside the gene matches. The CDR3 contains 17 residues. Germline V gives CDR1 SGHRS, CDR2 YFSETQ.